This T cell receptor (beta chain) was recorded in a study of regulatory T cells in long-lasting Graves disease. The overall study: Newly diagnosed Graves' patients had under 3 months of antithyroid drugs.

In this sample, this clonotype turned up many times. iRepertoire HTBI primers and Arm-PCR of CDR3 regions built TCR beta libraries. Each CDR3 protein is one row after TCRdb ran MiXCR on the multiplex PCR reads. The data show some 460,000 distinct CDR3 sequences, about a sixth seen once. V was pared by 1 base and J by 3 bases, with 13 bases between. Germline-derived CDR1 and CDR2 are SGHNT and YENEEA. The CDR3 is made up of 15 amino acids. Regarding time point: newly diagnosed GD, antithyroid drugs for less than 3 months. Generation of the TCR library employed RNA extracted from PBMCs. These records were also assigned to another study, of T cells in Graves' hyperthyroidism and ophthalmopathy.

The sequencing used peripheral blood mononuclear cells (PBMCs), collected at new diagnosis, from a patient treated with antithyroid drugs. The TCR sequence derives from a man in his forties with Graves disease. The rearrangement links TRBV11-3 to TRBJ2-7; no clear D gene. The CDR3 is CASSLGHPAYYEQYF. CDR3 coding DNA: TGTGCCAGCAGCTTAGGGCATCCCGCATACTACGAGCAGTACTTC.